Below, 10 T cell receptor beta chains from the same sample are listed, as sequenced in a study of Graves' ophthalmopathy and Graves' hyperthyroidism (dated by TCRdb to 2016 to 2019). Reads for this sample came from an Illumina HiSeq 2000. TCR beta CDR3 regions were amplified from RNA transcripts for repertoire sequencing. A first-round RT-PCR used HTBI primers with the Qiagen OneStep RT-PCR kit, followed by a second-round multiplex PCR, size selection and purification. TCRdb reprocessed the public reads (quality trimming at Q25 with fastp, clone calling with MiXCR) and kept in-frame beta chains. When rows share a CDR3 protein, they turn into one entry using the most common DNA and genes. Across this sample there are approximately 380,000 distinct CDR3 sequences, with over 20% seen only once. In total, the top ten clones hold under 3% of the sample. The sample taken for sequencing was peripheral blood. These receptors all stem from a woman younger than 35 with stable Graves' hyperthyroidism. Donor details come from another sample of the same person, matched by shared clones.

There are many counts of this clonotype. The V call is TRBV27, the J call TRBJ2-4; TRBD1 agrees at 7 bases. V dropped 2 bases and J dropped 0; count of bases not matched to a gene: 4. Germline V lookup: CDR1 MNHEY, CDR2 SMNVEV (reference sequence). The CDR3 sequence is 16 residues long. CDR3 sequence reads: CASSLDRDLAKNIQYF. As DNA, the CDR3 is TGTGCCAGCAGTTTAGACAGGGATCTAGCCAAAAACATTCAGTACTTC.

This clonotype appeared many times. The V and J genes are TRBV7-2 and TRBJ2-5; D not resolved. This CDR3 spans 14 amino acids. Germline V gives CDR1 SGHTA, CDR2 FQGNSA. The V end lost 1 base, the J end lost 1 base, and 7 bases lay between the germline ends. The CDR3 DNA sequence: TGTGCCAGCAGCTTAGAGTACTTCCAAGAGACCCAGTACTTC. This codes for CASSLEYFQETQYF. Drawing the rest from reference TRBV7-2 and TRBJ2-5, the complete variable domain is GAGVSQSPSNKVTEKGKDVELRCDPISGHTALYWYRQSLGQGLEFLIYFQGNSAPDKSGLPSDRFSAERTGGSVSTLTIQRTQQEDSAVYLCASSLEYFQETQYFGPGTRLLVL.

This clonotype was seen at least ten times. The genes are TRBV9 and TRBJ1-3; D ambiguous. Trimming took 0 bases from V and 0 from J, leaving 4 bases between them. Germline V CDR1 and CDR2: SGDLS, YYNGEE. The CDR3 spans 14 residues. Written as DNA, the CDR3 is TGTGCCAGCAGCGTAGACCTCTCTGGAAACACCATATATTTT. Translated, it gives CASSVDLSGNTIYF.

V usage is TRBV4-1 and J usage is TRBJ2-5, with D uncertain. V lost 0 bases to trimming and J lost 1 base, with 9 bases between them. This CDR3 has 15 residues. Germline loops: CDR1 MGHRA, CDR2 YSYEKL. In nucleotides, the CDR3 is TGCGCCAGCAGCCAAGATCGAAACATCCAAGAGACCCAGTACTTC. Its protein product is CASSQDRNIQETQYF.

This chain connects TRBV24-1 to TRBJ2-5; 9 bases are a match to TRBD2. Germline V gives CDR1 KGHDR, CDR2 SFDVKD. This CDR3 is 16 amino acids long. V shed 3 bases and J 4 bases; nucleotides not matched to a gene: 8. For the CDR3, the DNA is TGTGCCACCAGTGATAAGGGACTAGCCCAAGGAGAGACCCAGTACTTC. Protein: CATSDKGLAQGETQYF.

This clonotype was counted between two and nine times. The chain carries TRBV4-2 and TRBJ2-2; 11 bases line up with TRBD2. V gave up 4 bases and J gave up 7 bases; unmatched junction bases: 8. Germline CDR1 reads LGHNA; CDR2 reads YNFKEQ. The CDR3 length is 16 residues. CDR3 sequence reads: CASSPTSGSWVGELFF. The CDR3, as DNA: TGTGCCAGCAGCCCAACTAGCGGGAGTTGGGTCGGGGAGCTGTTTTTT.

This clonotype was observed at least ten times. Sequence at one end of the junction differs from germline and may be a read error. The CDR3 here is CASSQGQGSYKQYF. Written as DNA, the CDR3 is TGTGCCAGCAGCCAAGGACAGGGGTCCTACAAGCAGTACTTC. The rearrangement uses TRBV7-2 and TRBJ2-7; 9 bases align to TRBD1. This CDR3 has 14 residues. Germline V gene sequence: CDR1 SGHTA, CDR2 FQGNSA.

This clonotype was seen a few times. One end of the junction does not line up with germline, which may come from a read error. The J gene is TRBJ2-2, the V gene TRBV30; TRBD1 aligns across 12 bases. The CDR3 runs 14 residues. In germline, CDR1 is GTSNPN, CDR2 SVGIG (reference sequence). The CDR3 loop is CAWRGTGGTGGLFF. In nucleotides, the CDR3 is TGTGCCTGGAGGGGGACAGGGGGCACCGGGGGGCTGTTTTTT.

Ten or more counts support this clonotype. V gene TRBV2 combines with J gene TRBJ1-2, with 10 bases aligning to TRBD1. Germline V gives CDR1 SNHLY, CDR2 FYNNEI. Trimming removed 2 bases from V and 7 bases from J; junction bases left unmatched: 7. This CDR3 contains 15 residues. The CDR3 sequence is CASSELGQGKSGYTF. For the CDR3, the DNA is TGTGCCAGCAGTGAATTGGGACAGGGGAAGAGTGGCTACACCTTC.

Remarks on this clonotype: An end of the junction differs from the germline gene, which may be a read error. The chain carries TRBV6-2 or TRBV6-3 and TRBJ1-5, with D unresolved. The CDR3 totals 17 residues. Germline V lookup: CDR1 MNHEY, CDR2 SVGEGT. CDR3 in DNA: TGTGCCAGCAGTTACTCGTCCAGGTGGGTCCTCAATCAGCCTCAGCATTTT. This codes for CASSYSSRWVLNQPQHF.